The 27 T cell receptor beta chains given below trace back to one sample, sequenced in a study of blood T cells in healthy people across ages. With a J-beta primer mix and a sample-barcoded 5' primer, a second PCR ran about 7 to 12 cycles. MiXCR was run by TCRdb on the 5' RACE reads, yielding one entry per CDR3 protein. Of 850,000 to 1,000,000 distinct CDR3 sequences listed, 40% to 60% are singletons. The sequenced material came from blood. These receptors came from a man aged 30 to 45 in good health.

The chain recombines TRBV5-1 with TRBJ2-5; weak D call: TRBD2 (6 bases). Trimming stripped 4 bases from V and 3 bases from J, with 13 bases between. The CDR3 totals 14 residues. Germline assignment: CDR1 SGHRS and CDR2 YFSETQ. CDR3 sequence (DNA): TGCGCCAGCAGCGGGGGGACGGTTAAAGAGACCCAGTACTTC. As protein: CASSGGTVKETQYF.

This clonotype was recorded many times. The gene calls are TRBV10-2 and TRBJ2-3; the D gene is possibly TRBD2 (6 bases). V was shortened by 3 bases and J by 1 base, with 11 bases between the two germline ends. Germline CDR1 reads WSHSY; CDR2 reads SAAADI. This CDR3 is built from 15 residues. DNA of the CDR3: TGCGCCAGCAGTGAACGCGGGGTTGGCACAGATACGCAGTATTTT. Protein product: CASSERGVGTDTQYF.

This clonotype has more than one count but fewer than ten. The chain recombines TRBV4-1 with TRBJ1-2; a possible D gene is TRBD1 (5 bases). V was pared by 8 bases and J by 6 bases, with 22 bases between. CDR1 is MGHRA, CDR2 YSYEKL, per germline. The CDR3 covers 15 residues. This CDR3 reads CASGAPMGRGDGYTF. DNA of the CDR3: TGCGCCAGCGGCGCCCCCATGGGGCGTGGGGATGGCTACACCTTC.

The V call is TRBV27, the J call TRBJ2-3; D call uncertain. Looked up from germline, CDR1 is MNHEY and CDR2 is SMNVEV (reference sequence). The CDR3 is made up of 18 amino acids. V was trimmed by 0 bases and J by 1 base, leaving 17 bases between them. The CDR3 DNA sequence: TGTGCCAGCAGTTTATCCCTTTTCGGGTCGTTGGGCACAGATACGCAGTATTTT. Protein: CASSLSLFGSLGTDTQYF.

This clonotype showed up just a few times. The rearrangement links TRBV25-1 to TRBJ1-6; a possible D gene is TRBD1 (5 bases). From germline, CDR1 is MGHDK and CDR2 SYGVNS. The CDR3 loop spans 15 amino acids. V lost 10 bases, J lost 7 bases, and 20 bases lay in between. The CDR3 bases are TGTGCCACCCAGAGTTTTGGGACGGCAAATTCACCCCTCCACTTT. Translation: CATQSFGTANSPLHF.

The J gene is TRBJ1-4, the V gene TRBV10-3; 7 bases fit TRBD1. Germline loops: CDR1 ENHRY, CDR2 SYGVKD. The CDR3 runs to 13 residues. Trimming removed 6 bases from V and 8 bases from J; junction bases left unmatched: 6. DNA for the CDR3: TGTGCCATCAGCTATACAGGGGCCGAAAAACTGTTTTTT. Translated, it gives CAISYTGAEKLFF.

This clonotype was detected once. An end of the junction differs from the germline gene, which may be a read error. This rearrangement joins TRBV6-1 to TRBJ1-6; D remains unclear. Germline V gene sequence: CDR1 MNHNS, CDR2 SASEGT. The CDR3 consists of 12 residues. The CDR3 DNA is TGTGCCAGCAGCGAAGGGAATTCACCCCTCCACTTT. This codes for CASSEGNSPLHF.

The CDR3 DNA follows: TGCAGCGTCGACCTGGGACAGGGTGGGGTAGGAGATACGCAGTATTTT. Translation: CSVDLGQGGVGDTQYF. V usage is TRBV29-1 and J usage is TRBJ2-3; TRBD1 matches 9 bases. Germline V gene lookup returns CDR1 SQVTM and CDR2 ANQGSEA. The CDR3 totals 16 residues. V lost 6 bases, J lost 5 bases, and 15 bases stayed unmatched.

This clonotype showed up just a few times. This chain uses TRBV5-6 with TRBJ2-3; 9 nucleotides align to TRBD2. CDR3 length equals 16 residues. The ends lost 0 bases at V and 4 bases at J; junction bases unmatched: 6. In germline, CDR1 is SGHDT, CDR2 YYEEEE. CDR3 bases: TGTGCCAGCAGCTTGGCGCCTAGCGGGGTGGCAGATACGCAGTATTTT. Its protein is CASSLAPSGVADTQYF.

V gene TRBV5-1 combines with J gene TRBJ2-1; perhaps TRBD1 as D (6 bases). In germline, CDR1 is SGHRS, CDR2 YFSETQ. The CDR3 consists of 15 residues. Deletions cut 4 bases from V and 6 bases from J, with 17 bases between. CDR3 nucleotides: TGCGCCAGCAGCGTGGGACATAGCCCTTCCAATGAGCAGTTCTTC. Translation: CASSVGHSPSNEQFF. Full variable domain (missing parts from reference TRBV5-1 and TRBJ2-1): KAGVTQTPRYLIKTRGQQVTLSCSPISGHRSVSWYQQTPGQGLQFLFEYFSETQRNKGNFPGRFSGRQFSNSRSEMNVSTLELGDSALYLCASSVGHSPSNEQFFGPGTRLTVL.

This clonotype was picked up a small number of times. This chain links TRBV29-1 with TRBJ1-2; a weak D match, TRBD1 (5 bases). V lost 7 bases and J 2 bases, leaving 14 bases between the germline ends. Germline-derived CDR1 and CDR2 are SQVTM and ANQGSEA. This CDR3 has 13 residues. CDR3 loop: CSGGQGQNYGYTF. The DNA for the CDR3 is TGCAGCGGAGGCCAGGGCCAAAACTATGGCTACACCTTC.

J is TRBJ2-1 and V is TRBV29-1, with 9 bases that match TRBD1. The germline V gene has CDR1 SQVTM and CDR2 ANQGSEA. The CDR3 sequence is 15 residues long. V was pared by 8 bases and J by 6 bases, with 14 bases of the junction left unmatched. Here the CDR3 DNA reads TGCAGCATTGGGTACCGGGACAGGGAGGTCAATGAGCAGTTCTTC. Amino acid sequence: CSIGYRDREVNEQFF.

Turning to this clonotype: At one end, the junction sequence differs from germline, possibly due to a read error. CDR3 region: CACSLTVRNQPQHF. CDR3 bases: TGTGCCTGTAGCCTCACGGTGAGAAATCAGCCCCAGCATTTT. The V and J genes are TRBV19 and TRBJ1-5; D is ambiguous. Germline CDR1 reads LNHDA; CDR2 reads SQIVND (reference sequence). This CDR3 comprises 14 residues.

The chain couples TRBV4-2 to TRBJ2-5; D uncertain. V dropped 7 bases and J dropped 5 bases, with 11 bases sitting between them. The CDR3 spans 12 residues. Germline lookup yields CDR1 LGHNA and CDR2 YNFKEQ. The CDR3 loop reads CASTNHGETQYF. For the CDR3, the DNA is TGTGCCAGCACCAACCACGGGGAGACCCAGTACTTC.

CDR3 bases: TGCAGTGCCTCTACCGCAGGGCCTAATTCACCCCTCCACTTT. Residues: CSASTAGPNSPLHF. The chain combines TRBV20-1 with TRBJ1-6; possibly TRBD1 for D (5 bases). Germline CDR1 and CDR2: DFQATT and SNEGSKA (reference sequence). The CDR3 length is 14 residues. Trimming took off 6 bases at V and 6 bases at J, with 15 bases between the two ends.

The DNA for the CDR3 is TGTGCCAGTTCACGTCGCGGCAGCAATGAGCAGTTCTTC. The encoded protein is CASSRRGSNEQFF. The chain links TRBV7-2 to TRBJ2-1; D unclear. V was pared by 9 bases and J by 6 bases, with 15 bases between. Looked up from germline, CDR1 is SGHTA and CDR2 is FQGNSA. The CDR3 is 13 amino acids.

Points on this clonotype: A much larger clone differs by one base, so this may be a read error. The rearrangement joins TRBV4-2 to TRBJ2-3; D unclear. The CDR3 covers 14 residues. The germline V gene encodes CDR1 LGHNA and CDR2 YNFKEQ. V was cut by 1 base and J by 2 bases, with 7 bases left in between. In DNA form, the CDR3 reads TGTGCCAGCAGCCAAGGGTACTCCACAGATACGCAGTATTTT. Translated: CASSQGYSTDTQYF.

The chain couples TRBV6-2 or TRBV6-3 to TRBJ2-1; 8 nucleotides match TRBD2. This CDR3 region has 14 residues. Germline CDR1 MNHEY, CDR2 SVGEGT. V trimming: 4 bases; J trimming: 9 bases; junction bases outside the gene matches: 8. The CDR3 sequence is CASSSLERGREQFF. CDR3 nucleotide sequence: TGTGCCAGCAGTTCCCTCGAGCGGGGGCGTGAGCAGTTCTTC.

This clonotype has a handful of counts. This chain connects TRBV7-2 to TRBJ2-5; the D gene is possibly TRBD1 (5 bases). Per germline, CDR1 SGHTA and CDR2 FQGNSA. Trimming cost V 2 bases and J 4 bases, with 14 bases left between them. The CDR3 contains 15 residues. The CDR3 loop reads CASSLFPQGGETQYF. DNA of the CDR3: TGTGCCAGCAGCTTATTCCCGCAGGGCGGAGAGACCCAGTACTTC.

This CDR3 is CASSLYRGLETNEKLFF. The CDR3 bases are TGTGCCAGCAGCTTATACAGGGGGCTTGAAACTAATGAAAAACTGTTTTTT. The rearrangement joins TRBV7-8 to TRBJ1-4; 9 bases match TRBD1. This CDR3 comprises 17 residues. V shed 2 bases, J shed 1 base, and the junction held 5 bases outside the gene matches. Looked up from germline, CDR1 is SGHVS and CDR2 is FQNEAQ.

This chain connects TRBV7-3 to TRBJ1-6; the D is unclear. The CDR3 extends over 13 amino acids. The germline V gene encodes CDR1 SGHTA and CDR2 FQGTGA. Trimming stripped 6 bases from V and 8 bases from J, with 11 bases between. The CDR3 DNA sequence: TGTGCCAGCAGGGAGGGAAAGTATTCACCCCTCCACTTT. It translates to CASREGKYSPLHF. Drawing the rest from reference TRBV7-3 and TRBJ1-6, the complete variable domain is GAGVSQTPSNKVTEKGKYVELRCDPISGHTALYWYRQSLGQGPEFLIYFQGTGAADDSGLPNDRFFAVRPEGSVSTLKIQRTERGDSAVYLCASREGKYSPLHFGNGTRLTVT.

The rearrangement links TRBV6-5 to TRBJ1-1, with a possible D match to TRBD1 (5 bases). This CDR3 contains 15 residues. Germline loops: CDR1 MNHEY, CDR2 SVGAGI. V lost 0 bases and J 1 base, leaving 9 bases between the germline ends. CDR3 residues: CASSYSGVGNTEAFF. In DNA form, the CDR3 reads TGTGCCAGCAGTTACTCGGGGGTAGGGAACACTGAAGCTTTCTTT.

J is TRBJ1-2 and V is TRBV4-1; D perhaps matches TRBD1 (5 bases). V gave up 2 bases and J gave up 6 bases, with 10 bases separating them. Looked up from germline, CDR1 is MGHRA and CDR2 is YSYEKL. The CDR3 totals 13 residues. The CDR3 DNA reads TGCGCCAGCAGCCAAAGGGACGTCGATGGCTACACCTTC. This encodes CASSQRDVDGYTF.

The J gene is TRBJ1-6, the V gene TRBV2; tentatively, D is TRBD1 (6 bases). This CDR3 contains 14 residues. V shed 3 bases and J shed 8 bases, with 11 bases lying between them. Looked up from germline, CDR1 is SNHLY and CDR2 is FYNNEI. CDR3 nucleotides: TGTGCCAGCAGTGACAGGGGCCCTTATTCACCCCTCCACTTT. Its translation is CASSDRGPYSPLHF. The whole variable domain, filled in from reference TRBV2 and TRBJ1-6, reads EPEVTQTPSHQVTQMGQEVILRCVPISNHLYFYWYRQILGQKVEFLVSFYNNEISEKSEIFDDQFSVERPDGSNFTLKIRSTKLEDSAMYFCASSDRGPYSPLHFGNGTRLTVT.

This clonotype was seen only a few times. The rearrangement uses TRBV27 and TRBJ2-5, with D possibly TRBD1 on 6 matching bases. V gave up 7 bases and J gave up 11 bases, with 26 bases separating them. The CDR3 length is 15 residues. CDR1 MNHEY and CDR2 SMNVEV come from the germline V gene (reference sequence). The CDR3 protein is CASTLDGTSRGEQYF. CDR3 DNA: TGTGCCAGCACCTTAGACGGGACATCCCGTGGGGAGCAGTACTTC.

The rearrangement links TRBV20-1 to TRBJ2-4; D not resolved. The J call is in doubt because the DNA end fits TRBJ2-5 better. The CDR3 has 13 amino acids. Per germline, CDR1 DFQATT and CDR2 SNEGSKA (reference sequence). The CDR3 reads CSANPRSQETQYF. The CDR3 bases are TGCAGTGCTAATCCTCGCAGCCAAGAGACCCAGTACTTC.

This clonotype was counted ten times or more. The rearrangement links TRBV20-1 to TRBJ1-5, with D perhaps matching TRBD1 (6 bases). The germline V gene encodes CDR1 DFQATT and CDR2 SNEGSKA (reference sequence). Trimming took off 5 bases at V and 5 bases at J, with 13 bases between the two ends. The CDR3 runs 13 residues. Here the CDR3 DNA reads TGCAGTGCTCTTCGGGGGGGCGATCAGCCCCAGCATTTT. This codes for CSALRGGDQPQHF.